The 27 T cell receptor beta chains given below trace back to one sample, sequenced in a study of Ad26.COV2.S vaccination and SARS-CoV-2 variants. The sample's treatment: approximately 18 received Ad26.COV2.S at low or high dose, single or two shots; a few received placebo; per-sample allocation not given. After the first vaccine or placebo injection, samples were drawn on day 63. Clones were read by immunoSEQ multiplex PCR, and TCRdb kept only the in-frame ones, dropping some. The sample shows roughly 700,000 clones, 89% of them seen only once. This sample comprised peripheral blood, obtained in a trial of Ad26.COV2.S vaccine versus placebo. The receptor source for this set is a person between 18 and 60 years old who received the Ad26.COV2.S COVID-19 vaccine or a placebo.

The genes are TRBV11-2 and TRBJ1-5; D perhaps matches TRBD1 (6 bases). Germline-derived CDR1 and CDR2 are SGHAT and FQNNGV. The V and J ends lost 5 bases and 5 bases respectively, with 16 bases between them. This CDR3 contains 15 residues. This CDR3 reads CASSHESGAHQPQHF. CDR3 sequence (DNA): TGTGCCAGCAGCCACGAGTCGGGGGCCCATCAGCCCCAGCATTTT.

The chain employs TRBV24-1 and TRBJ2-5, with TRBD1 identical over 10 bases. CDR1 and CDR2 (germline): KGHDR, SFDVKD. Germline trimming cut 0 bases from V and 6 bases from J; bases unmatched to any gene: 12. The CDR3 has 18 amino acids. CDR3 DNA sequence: TGTGCCACCAGTGATTTGCCTACCACGGACAGGGGGTTTAAGACCCAGTACTTC. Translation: CATSDLPTTDRGFKTQYF.

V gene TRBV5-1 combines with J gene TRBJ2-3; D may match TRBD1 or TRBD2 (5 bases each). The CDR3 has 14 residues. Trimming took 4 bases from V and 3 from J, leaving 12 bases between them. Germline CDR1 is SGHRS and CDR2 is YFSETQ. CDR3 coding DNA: TGCGCCAGCAGCCTTGGGACCCCGACAGATACGCAGTATTTT. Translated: CASSLGTPTDTQYF.

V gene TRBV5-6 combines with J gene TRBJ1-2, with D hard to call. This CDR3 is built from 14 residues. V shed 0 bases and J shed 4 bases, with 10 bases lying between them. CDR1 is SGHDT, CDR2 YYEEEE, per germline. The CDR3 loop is CASSLGGSGYGYTF. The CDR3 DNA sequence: TGTGCCAGCAGCTTGGGGGGTAGTGGCTATGGCTACACCTTC.

In nucleotides, the CDR3 is TGTGCCAGCAGCACGGACAGGGAGAACATTCAGTACTTC. This translates into CASSTDRENIQYF. The rearrangement links TRBV11-3 to TRBJ2-4, with TRBD1 matching 8 bases. CDR3 size: 13 residues. Germline V gene lookup returns CDR1 SGHNT and CDR2 YENEEA. V lost 5 bases and J lost 7; bases outside the gene matches: 4.

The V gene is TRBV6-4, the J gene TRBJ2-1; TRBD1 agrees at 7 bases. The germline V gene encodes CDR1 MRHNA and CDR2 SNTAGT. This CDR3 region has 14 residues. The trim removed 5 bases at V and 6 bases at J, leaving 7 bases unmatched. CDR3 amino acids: CASSQTGSVNEQFF. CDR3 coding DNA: TGTGCCAGCAGTCAGACAGGGTCGGTCAATGAGCAGTTCTTC.

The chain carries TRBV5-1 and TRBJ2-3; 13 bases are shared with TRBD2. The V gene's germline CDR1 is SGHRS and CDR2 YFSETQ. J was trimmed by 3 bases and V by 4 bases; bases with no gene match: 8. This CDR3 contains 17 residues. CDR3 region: CASSTRTSGSITDTQYF. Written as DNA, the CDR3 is TGCGCCAGCAGCACCAGGACTAGCGGGAGTATTACAGATACGCAGTATTTT.

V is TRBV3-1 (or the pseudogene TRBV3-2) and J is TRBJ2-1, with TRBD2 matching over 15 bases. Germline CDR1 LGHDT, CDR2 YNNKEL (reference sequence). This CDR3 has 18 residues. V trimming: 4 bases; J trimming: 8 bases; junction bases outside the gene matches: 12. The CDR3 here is CASSPWTSGRVKGYEQFF. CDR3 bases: TGTGCCAGCAGCCCTTGGACTAGCGGGAGGGTAAAGGGGTATGAGCAGTTCTTC.

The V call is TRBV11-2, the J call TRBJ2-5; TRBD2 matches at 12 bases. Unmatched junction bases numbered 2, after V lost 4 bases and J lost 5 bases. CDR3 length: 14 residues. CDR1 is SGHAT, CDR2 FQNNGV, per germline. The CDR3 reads CASSSLAGGETQYF. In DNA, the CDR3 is TGTGCCAGCAGCTCGCTAGCGGGAGGGGAGACCCAGTACTTC.

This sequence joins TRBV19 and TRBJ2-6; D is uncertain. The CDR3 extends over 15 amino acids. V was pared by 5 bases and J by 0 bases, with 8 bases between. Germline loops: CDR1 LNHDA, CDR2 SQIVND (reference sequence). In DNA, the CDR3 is TGTGCCAGTAGTCCGAGGAGCTCTGGGGCCAACGTCCTGACTTTC. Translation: CASSPRSSGANVLTF.

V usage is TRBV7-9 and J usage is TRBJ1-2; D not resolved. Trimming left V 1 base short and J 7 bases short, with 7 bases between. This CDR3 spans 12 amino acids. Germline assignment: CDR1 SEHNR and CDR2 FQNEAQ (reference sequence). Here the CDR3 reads CASSLETLGYTF. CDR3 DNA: TGTGCCAGCAGCTTAGAGACCCTTGGCTACACCTTC.

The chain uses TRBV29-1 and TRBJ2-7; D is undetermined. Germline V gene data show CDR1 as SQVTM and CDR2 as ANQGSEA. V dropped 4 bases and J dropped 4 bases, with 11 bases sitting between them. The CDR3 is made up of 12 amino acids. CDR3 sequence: CSVAVIAYEQYF. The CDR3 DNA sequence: TGCAGCGTTGCGGTGATAGCATACGAGCAGTACTTC.

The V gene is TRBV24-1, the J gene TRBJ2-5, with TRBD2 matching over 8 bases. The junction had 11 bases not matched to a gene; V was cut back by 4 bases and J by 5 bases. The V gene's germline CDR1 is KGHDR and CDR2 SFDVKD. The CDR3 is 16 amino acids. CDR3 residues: CATSDSLAGHGETQYF. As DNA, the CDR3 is TGTGCCACCAGTGACTCTCTAGCGGGCCACGGGGAGACCCAGTACTTC.

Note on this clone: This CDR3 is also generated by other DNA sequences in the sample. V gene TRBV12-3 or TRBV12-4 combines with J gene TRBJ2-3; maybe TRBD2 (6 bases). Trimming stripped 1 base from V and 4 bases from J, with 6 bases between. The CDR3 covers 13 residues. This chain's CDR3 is CASSLGGADTQYF. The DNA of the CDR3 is TGTGCCAGCAGTTTAGGGGGGGCAGATACGCAGTATTTT.

The CDR3 loop is CASSYSSPLTSGEQYF. The CDR3, as DNA: TGTGCCAGCAGTTACTCCAGCCCTCTGACTAGCGGGGAGCAGTACTTC. V gene TRBV6-5 combines with J gene TRBJ2-7; 10 bases map to TRBD2. CDR1 is MNHEY, CDR2 SVGAGI, per germline. V lost 0 bases, J lost 7 bases, and 9 bases stayed unmatched. This CDR3 has 16 residues.

This CDR3 is CASRPTGGDEQFF. Here the CDR3 DNA reads TGTGCCAGCAGGCCCACAGGGGGCGATGAGCAGTTCTTC. V and J are TRBV27 and TRBJ2-1; 9 bases map to TRBD1. The CDR3 is 13 amino acids. The ends lost 6 bases at V and 8 bases at J; junction bases unmatched: 5. CDR1 is MNHEY and CDR2 is SMNVEV in the germline V gene (reference sequence).

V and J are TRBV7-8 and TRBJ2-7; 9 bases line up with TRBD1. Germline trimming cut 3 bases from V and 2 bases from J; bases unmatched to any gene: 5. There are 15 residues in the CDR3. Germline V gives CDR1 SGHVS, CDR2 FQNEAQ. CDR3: CASSFGTGRTYEQYF. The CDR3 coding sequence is TGTGCCAGCAGCTTTGGGACAGGGAGAACCTACGAGCAGTACTTC.

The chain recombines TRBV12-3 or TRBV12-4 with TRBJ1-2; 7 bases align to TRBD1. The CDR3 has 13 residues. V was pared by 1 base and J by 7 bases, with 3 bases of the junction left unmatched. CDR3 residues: CASSLEGTAGYTF. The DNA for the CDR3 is TGTGCCAGCAGTTTAGAGGGGACAGCTGGCTACACCTTC.

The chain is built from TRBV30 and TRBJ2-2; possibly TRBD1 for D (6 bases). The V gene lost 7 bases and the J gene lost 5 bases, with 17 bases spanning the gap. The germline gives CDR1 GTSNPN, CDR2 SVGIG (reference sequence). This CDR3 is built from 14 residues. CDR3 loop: CAFGSGTKTGELFF. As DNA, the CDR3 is TGTGCCTTCGGTTCAGGGACAAAAACCGGGGAGCTGTTTTTT.

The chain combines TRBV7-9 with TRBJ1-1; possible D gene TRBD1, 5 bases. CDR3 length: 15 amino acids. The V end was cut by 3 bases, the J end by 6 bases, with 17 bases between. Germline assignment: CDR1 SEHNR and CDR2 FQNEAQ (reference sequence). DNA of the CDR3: TGTGCCAGCAGCTTTGGGACGCGGGCCAACGCTGAAGCTTTCTTT. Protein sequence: CASSFGTRANAEAFF.

CDR3 sequence reads: CASSIVAGHYNEQFF. CDR3 DNA sequence: TGTGCCAGTAGTATAGTTGCGGGACACTACAATGAGCAGTTCTTC. The chain employs TRBV19 and TRBJ2-1; tentatively, D is TRBD1 or TRBD2 (6 bases each). Germline V gives CDR1 LNHDA, CDR2 SQIVND (reference sequence). The CDR3 sequence is 15 residues long. V shed 1 base and J shed 3 bases, with 10 bases lying between them.

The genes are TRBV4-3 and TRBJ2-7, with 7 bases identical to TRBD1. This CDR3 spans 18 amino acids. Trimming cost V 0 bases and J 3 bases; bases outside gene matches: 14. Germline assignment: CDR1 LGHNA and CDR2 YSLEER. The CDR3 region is CASSQDISQTGTVYEQYF. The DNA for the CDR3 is TGCGCCAGCAGCCAAGATATTTCTCAAACCGGGACAGTCTACGAGCAGTACTTC.

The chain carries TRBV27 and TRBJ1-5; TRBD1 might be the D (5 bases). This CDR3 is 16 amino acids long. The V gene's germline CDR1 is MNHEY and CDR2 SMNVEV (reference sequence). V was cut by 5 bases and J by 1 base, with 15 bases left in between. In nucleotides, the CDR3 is TGTGCCAGCAGTCAAGGGGCAGGAGTGAGCAATCAGCCCCAGCATTTT. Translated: CASSQGAGVSNQPQHF.

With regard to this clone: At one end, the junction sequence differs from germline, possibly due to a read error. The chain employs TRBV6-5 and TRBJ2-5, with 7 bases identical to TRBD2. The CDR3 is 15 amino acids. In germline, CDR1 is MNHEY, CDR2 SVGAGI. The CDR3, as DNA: TGTGCCAGCAGGTACTCTAGCGGCCGCCAAGAGACCCAGTACTTC. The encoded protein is CASRYSSGRQETQYF.

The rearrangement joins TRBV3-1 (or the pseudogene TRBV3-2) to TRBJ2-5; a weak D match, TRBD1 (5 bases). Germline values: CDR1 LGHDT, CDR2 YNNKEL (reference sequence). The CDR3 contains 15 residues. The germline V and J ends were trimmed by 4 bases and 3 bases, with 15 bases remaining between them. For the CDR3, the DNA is TGTGCCAGCAGCCCCCAGGGATTCCAAGAAGAGACCCAGTACTTC. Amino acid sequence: CASSPQGFQEETQYF.

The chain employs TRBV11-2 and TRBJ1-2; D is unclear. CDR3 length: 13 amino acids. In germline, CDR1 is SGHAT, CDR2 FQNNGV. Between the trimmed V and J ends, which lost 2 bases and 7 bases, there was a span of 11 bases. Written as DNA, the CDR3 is TGTGCCAGCAGCTTATTCTTAGGCCCTGGCTACACCTTC. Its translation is CASSLFLGPGYTF.

This chain's CDR3 is CASRGTGRYGYTF. The DNA for the CDR3 is TGTGCCAGCAGGGGGACAGGCCGATATGGCTACACCTTC. The chain has TRBV27 and TRBJ1-2, with 8 bases identical to TRBD1. The germline V gene encodes CDR1 MNHEY and CDR2 SMNVEV (reference sequence). V lost 6 bases and J lost 5; bases outside the gene matches: 5. The CDR3 covers 13 residues.